Listed below are T cell receptor beta chains from one sample, sequenced in a study of shared clonotypes between healthy human individuals. Clones were read by immunoSEQ multiplex PCR, and TCRdb kept only the in-frame ones, dropping some. The sample lists roughly 500,000 clones, about 78% occurring once. The sample comprised PBMCs. The receptors were sampled from a woman aged 40-49 years in good health. Some clones in this sample may be carry-over from other donors' samples. Both conserved end residues are part of each CDR3. D genes are given only for firm matches. Clone size, where shown, is once, few, many, or a class for clones that have expanded.

NA	TRBJ2-1	NA	TRBV4-2	TGTGCCAGCAGCCAAGATGGGGACGGCTCCTCCAATGAGCAGTTCTTC	CASSQDGDGSSNEQFF
TRBD1	TRBJ1-4	NA	TRBV27	TGTGCCAGCAGGGGACAGGCGAATGAAAAACTGTTTTTT	CASRGQANEKLFF
NA	TRBJ2-7	NA	TRBV28	TGTGCCAGCACTTTCGGGGGCCGCTACGAGCAGTACTTC	CASTFGGRYEQYF
TRBD2	TRBJ2-2	NA	TRBV28	TGTGCCAGCAGTTTATTTGGGAGGGAGGTCACCGGGGAGCTGTTTTTT	CASSLFGREVTGELFF
NA	TRBJ2-4	NA	TRBV27	TGTGCCAGCACCCCGGGGGCCAAAAACATTCAGTACTTC	CASTPGAKNIQYF
TRBD2	TRBJ2-1	NA	TRBV5-4	TGTGCCAGCAGCTTGGGGTCGGGAGGGCTCTCCTACAATGAGCAGTTCTTC	CASSLGSGGLSYNEQFF
NA	TRBJ1-2	many	TRBV28	TGTGCCAGCAGTCCTTACCGGGACGGCCTAAATGGCTACACCTTC	CASSPYRDGLNGYTF
NA	TRBJ1-5	NA	TRBV5-1	TGCGCCAGCAGCTTCAACAGTGATAGGAATCAGCCCCAGCATTTT	CASSFNSDRNQPQHF
TRBD2	TRBJ2-5	NA	TRBV28	TGTGCCAGCAGGTCGGGAGGGCGGGAGACCCAGTACTTC	CASRSGGRETQYF
NA	TRBJ2-3	NA	TRBV4-1	TGCGCCAGCAGCCAAGAGGATATAGCGGCTAGCACAGATACGCAGTATTTT	CASSQEDIAASTDTQYF
TRBD1	TRBJ2-1	NA	TRBV11-3	TGTGCCAGCAGCCCCCACGGGACAGGTGAAGGTGAGCAGTTCTTC	CASSPHGTGEGEQFF
TRBD1	TRBJ1-5	NA	TRBV11-2	TGTGCCAGCAACCCGGACAGGGTGGATCAGCCCCAGCATTTT	CASNPDRVDQPQHF
TRBD2	TRBJ2-1	NA	TRBV5-6	TGTGCCAGCAGCTTGCGATCGGGGACTATCTACAATGAGCAGTTCTTC	CASSLRSGTIYNEQFF
NA	TRBJ1-6	many	TRBV6-1	TGTGCCAGCAGTGAAGTCAGCATTAATTCACCCCTCCACTTT	CASSEVSINSPLHF
TRBD2	TRBJ2-1	NA	TRBV9	TGTGCCAGCAGCGTCCCACTAGCGGGAGAGGATGAGCAGTTCTTC	CASSVPLAGEDEQFF
TRBD2	TRBJ2-7	NA	TRBV6-6	TGTGCCAGCAGTTCGGGCGGGAGTAGGCAGCAGTACTTC	CASSSGGSRQQYF
TRBD2	TRBJ2-7	NA	TRBV7-2	TGTGCCAGCAGCTTATCCCATAGCGGGAGAGACGAGCAGTACTTC	CASSLSHSGRDEQYF
TRBD1	TRBJ1-4	NA	TRBV11-2	TGTGCCAGCAGCTTAGGGACAGGCGAAAAACTGTTTTTT	CASSLGTGEKLFF
TRBD1	TRBJ1-4	once	TRBV14	TGTGCCAGCAGCCATCCCGGGACAGGGGACGAAAAACTGTTTTTT	CASSHPGTGDEKLFF
NA	TRBJ1-1	NA	TRBV4-1	TGCGCCAGCAGCCAAGTGGCGTTAGTCAGGGTCAACACTGAAGCTTTCTTT	CASSQVALVRVNTEAFF
TRBD1	TRBJ2-5	NA	TRBV5-1	TGCGCCAGCAGCTGGGGGACAGATGGAGAGACCCAGTACTTC	CASSWGTDGETQYF
NA	TRBJ2-7	NA	TRBV28	TGTGCCAGCAGCCGAACCGGAGCTTCCTCCTACGAGCAGTACTTC	CASSRTGASSYEQYF
NA	TRBJ1-3	few	TRBV2	TGTGCCAGCAGTGGGGGAGCAGCCTCTGGAAACACCATATATTTT	CASSGGAASGNTIYF
NA	TRBJ1-4	NA	TRBV27	TGTGCCAGCAGTTTCTCCGGGGCAACTAATGAAAAACTGTTTTTT	CASSFSGATNEKLFF
TRBD1	TRBJ2-7	NA	TRBV5-1	TGCGCCAGCAGCTTGCAGGGGGACCCTGGGTACGAGCAGTACTTC	CASSLQGDPGYEQYF
TRBD1	TRBJ2-2	NA	TRBV18	TGTGCCAGCTCACCCCCGACAGGGTTTGCCGGGGAGCTGTTTTTT	CASSPPTGFAGELFF
NA	TRBJ2-1	NA	TRBV4-3	TGCGCCAGCAGCCAAGACTGGGGAGTGGAGCAGTTCTTC	CASSQDWGVEQFF
TRBD1	TRBJ2-7	NA	TRBV11-2	TGTGCCAGCAGCTTAAGTGTCGGGACAGGGCTTTACGAGCAGTACTTC	CASSLSVGTGLYEQYF
NA	TRBJ2-2	NA	TRBV7-2	TGTGCCAGCAGCTTAGGCAGGGTGGATACCGGGGAGCTGTTTTTT	CASSLGRVDTGELFF
NA	TRBJ2-1	NA	TRBV10-1	TGCGCCAGCAGTGAGTCGAGAGGTAATGGTCGGGACTCAAGCTCCTACAATGAGCAGTTCTTC	CASSESRGNGRDSSSYNEQFF
TRBD1	TRBJ1-2	NA	TRBV6-1	TGTGCCAGCAGTGTCGACAGGGAGTGGAACTATGGCTACACCTTC	CASSVDREWNYGYTF
NA	TRBJ1-1	NA	TRBV28	TGTGCCAGCAGGGTAGGGGGGACTGAAGCTTTCTTT	CASRVGGTEAFF
NA	TRBJ1-2	NA	TRBV6-5	TGTGCCAGCAGAGTAACTCCTTATAACTATGGCTACACCTTC	CASRVTPYNYGYTF
NA	TRBJ2-3	NA	TRBV10-3	TGTGCCATCCGGTCAGCTAGCACAGATACGCAGTATTTT	CAIRSASTDTQYF
NA	TRBJ2-6	few	TRBV5-1	TGCGCCAGCAGCTTAACCAGCTCTGGGGCCAACGTCCTGACTTTC	CASSLTSSGANVLTF
NA	TRBJ1-6	NA	TRBV27	TGTGCCAGCAGTTTAGTTGGGGAGGTTGGACGTTCACCCCTCCACTTT	CASSLVGEVGRSPLHF
NA	TRBJ2-6	NA	TRBV5-1	TGCGCCAGCAGCTTGGTTCCTAGCACTGGGGCCAACGTCCTGACTTTC	CASSLVPSTGANVLTF
NA	TRBJ2-2	many	TRBV18	TGTGCCAGCTCACCATGGGGACAAACCGACGGGGAGCTGTTTTTT	CASSPWGQTDGELFF
TRBD2	TRBJ2-5	NA	TRBV6-5	TGTGCCAGCGGGAGGGGAGAGACCCAGTACTTC	CASGRGETQYF
TRBD2	TRBJ2-5	NA	TRBV4-1	TGCGCCAGCAGCCAAGATCTTGAACTAGCGGGAGATTATGAGACCCAGTACTTC	CASSQDLELAGDYETQYF
TRBD2	TRBJ2-1	once	TRBV7-2	TGTGCCAGCAGCTTAGACGGGGGGACCTACAATGAGCAGTTCTTC	CASSLDGGTYNEQFF
NA	TRBJ1-4	NA	TRBV2	TGTGCCAGCAGTCCACATGTTGATAATGAAAAACTGTTTTTT	CASSPHVDNEKLFF
TRBD2	TRBJ2-4	once	TRBV28	TGTGCCAGCAGAAGACTAGCGGGAGTGAACATTCAGTACTTC	CASRRLAGVNIQYF